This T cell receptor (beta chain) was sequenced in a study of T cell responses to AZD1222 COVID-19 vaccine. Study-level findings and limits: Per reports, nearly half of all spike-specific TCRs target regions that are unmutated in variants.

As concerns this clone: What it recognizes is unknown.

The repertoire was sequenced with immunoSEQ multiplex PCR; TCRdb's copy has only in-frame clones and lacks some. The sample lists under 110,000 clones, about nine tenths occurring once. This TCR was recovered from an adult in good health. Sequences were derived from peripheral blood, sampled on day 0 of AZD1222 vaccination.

DNA for the CDR3: TGTGCCAGCAGCCAGGACATTTTTGGCAAAAACATTCAGTACTTC. It codes for CASSQDIFGKNIQYF. V usage is TRBV6-5 and J usage is TRBJ2-4; the D gene is possibly TRBD1 (5 bases). The germline V and J ends were trimmed by 6 bases and 3 bases, with 15 bases remaining between them. Germline CDR1 is MNHEY and CDR2 is SVGAGI. The CDR3 consists of 15 residues.